This T cell receptor beta chain was recovered during a study of blood T cell repertoires in COVID-19. Study-wide background: The United States, Italy and Spain supplied acute and convalescent COVID-19 samples. PBMCs, B-cell-depleted T cells, or T cells provided the cDNA or gDNA that made up the material.

The length of the CDR3 is 15 residues. V was cut by 4 bases and J by 4 bases, with 15 bases left in between. Germline V gene lookup returns CDR1 SGDLS and CDR2 YYNGEE. Source study methods: Reference gene primer amplification gave nucleated cell count estimates. The data were produced by immunoSEQ multiplex PCR, yet TCRdb's version contains in-frame clones alone and is incomplete. From that table come the V and J calls and clone size; the DNA was used to work out D and trimming. The repertoire has 300,000 to 400,000 clones, 70% to 90% of them found once; the top ten carry around 8%. Sequencing used peripheral blood. V is TRBV9 and J is TRBJ2-1, with D perhaps matching TRBD1 (6 bases). The sequence was obtained from a woman in her 50s who had recovered from COVID-19. The CDR3 DNA sequence: TGTGCCAGCAGCCAGCTAGCAGGGGAGTACAATGAGCAGTTCTTC. This encodes CASSQLAGEYNEQFF. Full variable domain (outside the CDR3, taken from reference TRBV9 and TRBJ2-1): DSGVTQTPKHLITATGQRVTLRCSPRSGDLSVYWYQQSLDQGLQFLIQYYNGEERAKGNILERFSAQQFPDLHSELNLSSLELGDSALYFCASSQLAGEYNEQFFGPGTRLTVL.